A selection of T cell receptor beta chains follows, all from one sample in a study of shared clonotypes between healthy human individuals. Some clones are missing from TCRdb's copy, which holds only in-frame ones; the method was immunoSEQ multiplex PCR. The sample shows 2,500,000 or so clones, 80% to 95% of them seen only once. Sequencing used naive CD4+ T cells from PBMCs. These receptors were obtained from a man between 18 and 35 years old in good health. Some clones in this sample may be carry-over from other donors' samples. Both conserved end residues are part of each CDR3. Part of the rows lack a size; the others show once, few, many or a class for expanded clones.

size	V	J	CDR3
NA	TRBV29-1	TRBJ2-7	CSVEVLPYEQYF
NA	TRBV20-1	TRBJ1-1	CSADDNPADFF
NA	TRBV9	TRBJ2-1	CASSVTSGISYNEQFF
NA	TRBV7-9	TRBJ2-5	CASRRTGNQETQYF
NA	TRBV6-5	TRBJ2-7	CASSSTTGTEQYF
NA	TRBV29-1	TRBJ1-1	CSVHPLTGSMNTEAFF
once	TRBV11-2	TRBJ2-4	CASSTPRGGARNIQYF
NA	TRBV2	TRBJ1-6	CASSGQGAKNNSPLHF
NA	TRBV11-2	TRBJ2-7	CASSQGWGASSYEQYF
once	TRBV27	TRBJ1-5	CASSLYARGAQPQHF
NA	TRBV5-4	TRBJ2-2	CASTLGLAGGVRELFF
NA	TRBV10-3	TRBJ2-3	CAISAGLSTSTDTQYF
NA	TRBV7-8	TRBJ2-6	CASSPAGWGTGANVLTF
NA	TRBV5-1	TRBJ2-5	CASSRAEGQTQYF
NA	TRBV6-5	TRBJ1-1	CASSQTLQNTEAFF
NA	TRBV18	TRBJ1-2	CASSPPNKNYYGYTF
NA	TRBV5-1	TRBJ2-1	CASSLAGTEGREQFF
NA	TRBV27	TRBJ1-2	CASSFMGGYGYTF
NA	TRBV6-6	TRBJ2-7	CASSYGGGRFAYEQYF
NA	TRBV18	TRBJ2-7	CASSRDRFLVEQYF
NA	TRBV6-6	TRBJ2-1	CASSYKVREAHNEQFF
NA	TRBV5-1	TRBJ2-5	CASSPSTGEETQYF
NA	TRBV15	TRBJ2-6	CATSGSGRVSGANVLTF
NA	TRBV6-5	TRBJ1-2	CASRVGGATSYGYTF
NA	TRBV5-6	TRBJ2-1	CASSLGLAGVYEQFF
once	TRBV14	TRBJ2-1	CASSQDWVGSSYNEQFF
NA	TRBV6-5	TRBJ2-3	CASVRGQGSSDTQYF
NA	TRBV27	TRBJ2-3	CASSLSSFGRTTDTQYF
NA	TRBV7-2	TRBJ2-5	CASSLVDRSSQYF
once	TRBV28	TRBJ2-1	CASMRDYYQQFF
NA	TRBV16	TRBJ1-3	CASSHTQGAFGNTIYF
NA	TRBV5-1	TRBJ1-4	CASSFTGGQTENEKLFF